One sample yielded the 26 T cell receptor beta chains listed below, sequenced in a study of cytomegalovirus exposure and HLA in healthy donors. The table came from immunoSEQ multiplex PCR; TCRdb's copy has only in-frame clones and leaves some out. The table has about 140,000 clones, approximately 84% seen once. The source material was PBMCs. The source of these receptors is a man aged 30 to 39 in good health and CMV-seropositive.

This chain connects TRBV7-2 to TRBJ2-1; D gene uncertain. Per germline, CDR1 SGHTA and CDR2 FQGNSA. The CDR3 is made up of 12 amino acids. V was clipped by 5 bases and J by 6 bases, with 8 bases between them. Written as DNA, the CDR3 is TGTGCCAGCAGCCGCCAGCGCAATGAGCAGTTCTTC. Translated: CASSRQRNEQFF. Looking up the rest from reference TRBV7-2 and TRBJ2-1 gives the full variable domain: GAGVSQSPSNKVTEKGKDVELRCDPISGHTALYWYRQSLGQGLEFLIYFQGNSAPDKSGLPSDRFSAERTGGSVSTLTIQRTQQEDSAVYLCASSRQRNEQFFGPGTRLTVL.

This rearrangement joins TRBV5-1 to TRBJ1-5; D remains ambiguous. V was cut by 0 bases and J by 0 bases, with 7 bases left in between. The CDR3 loop spans 15 amino acids. Per the germline V gene, CDR1 is SGHRS and CDR2 is YFSETQ. This CDR3 reads CASSLGPDSNQPQHF. Written as DNA, the CDR3 is TGCGCCAGCAGCTTGGGGCCCGATAGCAATCAGCCCCAGCATTTT.

This clone has only a few counts. The chain recombines TRBV10-2 with TRBJ2-1; no clear D gene. This CDR3 has 14 residues. In germline, CDR1 is WSHSY, CDR2 SAAADI. Trimming removed 7 bases from V and 3 bases from J, with 13 bases in between. CDR3 region: CASKISLIYNEQFF. CDR3 DNA: TGCGCCAGCAAGATAAGCCTAATCTACAATGAGCAGTTCTTC.

The chain has TRBV18 and TRBJ2-6, with 9 bases matching TRBD1. J lost 7 bases, V lost 6 bases, and 7 bases had no gene match. CDR1 KGHSH and CDR2 LQKENI come from the germline V gene. The CDR3 is 15 amino acids. Here the CDR3 reads CASSQSGQGANVLTF. The DNA for the CDR3 is TGTGCCAGCTCTCAATCGGGACAGGGCGCCAACGTCCTGACTTTC.

The chain couples TRBV7-3 to TRBJ2-7; the match to TRBD2 covers 11 bases. V was clipped by 5 bases and J by 5 bases; unmatched bases: 8. This CDR3 spans 15 amino acids. From germline, CDR1 is SGHTA and CDR2 FQGTGA. In nucleotides, the CDR3 is TGTGCCAGCAGCCCCCGACTAGCGGGGAGGGACGAGCAGTACTTC. Its translation is CASSPRLAGRDEQYF.

The chain carries TRBV27 and TRBJ1-2, with 12 bases identical to TRBD1. Germline CDR1 and CDR2: MNHEY and SMNVEV (reference sequence). CDR3 size: 13 residues. With V trimmed by 3 bases and J by 11 bases, 4 bases remained unmatched. DNA of the CDR3: TGTGCCAGCAGTTTTCGGGACAGGGGGCAATACACCTTC. Translated, it gives CASSFRDRGQYTF.

The chain has TRBV29-1 and TRBJ1-1; TRBD1 might be the D (5 bases). Germline V gene data show CDR1 as SQVTM and CDR2 as ANQGSEA. V was cut by 4 bases and J by 4 bases, with 10 bases left in between. The CDR3 is made up of 12 amino acids. The DNA of the CDR3 is TGCAGCGTTGCCACCCAGGGCACTGAAGCTTTCTTT. Encoded protein: CSVATQGTEAFF.

V is TRBV9 and J is TRBJ2-3, with 7 bases that match TRBD2. V dropped 4 bases and J dropped 6; count of bases not matched to a gene: 8. CDR3 length: 14 amino acids. Germline V gene sequence: CDR1 SGDLS, CDR2 YYNGEE. CDR3 in amino acids: CASSPSGIVDTQYF. The CDR3 DNA follows: TGTGCCAGCAGCCCAAGCGGGATCGTGGATACGCAGTATTTT.

The chain couples TRBV7-9 to TRBJ1-1; tentative D call: TRBD1 (5 bases). Trimming cost V 1 base and J 6 bases, with 9 bases left between them. This CDR3 has 13 residues. From germline, CDR1 is SEHNR and CDR2 FQNEAQ (reference sequence). The CDR3: CASSLEQVAEAFF. The CDR3 nucleotides are TGTGCCAGCAGCTTAGAACAGGTTGCTGAAGCTTTCTTT. Using reference TRBV7-9 and TRBJ1-1 for the parts outside the CDR3, the full variable domain is DTGVSQNPRHKITKRGQNVTFRCDPISEHNRLYWYRQTLGQGPEFLTYFQNEAQLEKSRLLSDRFSAERPKGSFSTLEIQRTEQGDSAMYLCASSLEQVAEAFFGQGTRLTVV.

The chain couples TRBV6-5 to TRBJ2-7, with TRBD2 identical over 10 bases. Germline assignment: CDR1 MNHEY and CDR2 SVGAGI. The V gene end was trimmed by 3 bases and the J gene end by 4 bases; junction bases not matched to a gene: 9. The CDR3 extends over 16 amino acids. In DNA, the CDR3 is TGTGCCAGCAGTTATACCGCTAGCGGGGGCACTTACGAGCAGTACTTC. Protein sequence: CASSYTASGGTYEQYF.

The V call is TRBV9, the J call TRBJ1-4, with D possibly matching TRBD1 (5 bases). Trimming took off 4 bases at V and 8 bases at J, with 12 bases between the two ends. Germline-derived CDR1 and CDR2 are SGDLS and YYNGEE. This CDR3 region has 13 residues. The CDR3 DNA sequence: TGTGCCAGCAGCCGGGGCGGGGACGAAAAACTGTTTTTT. Translation gives CASSRGGDEKLFF.

The chain joins TRBV5-1 to TRBJ2-3; 9 bases agree with TRBD2. Germline CDR1 is SGHRS and CDR2 is YFSETQ. CDR3 length equals 16 residues. J lost 1 base, V lost 4 bases, and 7 bases had no gene match. The CDR3 loop reads CASSPGTSRGTDTQYF. The CDR3 DNA is TGCGCCAGCAGCCCGGGGACTAGCCGGGGCACAGATACGCAGTATTTT. Full variable domain (missing parts from reference TRBV5-1 and TRBJ2-3): KAGVTQTPRYLIKTRGQQVTLSCSPISGHRSVSWYQQTPGQGLQFLFEYFSETQRNKGNFPGRFSGRQFSNSRSEMNVSTLELGDSALYLCASSPGTSRGTDTQYFGPGTRLTVL.

This clone was observed a single time. This sequence joins TRBV29-1 and TRBJ1-1; tentative D call: TRBD1 (5 bases). Trimming shortened V by 7 bases and J by 5 bases, and 20 bases separated the two germline ends. The germline V gene has CDR1 SQVTM and CDR2 ANQGSEA. The CDR3 sequence is 14 residues long. The CDR3 sequence is CSASRDPGGTEAFF. In nucleotides, the CDR3 is TGCAGCGCCAGCCGGGACCCCGGGGGGACTGAAGCTTTCTTT.

This rearrangement joins TRBV5-4 to TRBJ2-1; D is possibly TRBD1 (5 bases). This CDR3 region has 14 residues. Trimming took off 4 bases at V and 6 bases at J, with 14 bases between the two ends. Germline V gene lookup returns CDR1 SGHNT and CDR2 YYREEE (reference sequence). The CDR3 DNA is TGTGCCAGCAGCCATGGGGCAGGGTTCAATGAGCAGTTCTTC. Encoded protein: CASSHGAGFNEQFF.

The count of this clone is one. The chain couples TRBV20-1 to TRBJ2-1, with D possibly TRBD2 on 6 matching bases. This CDR3 contains 11 residues. Germline lookup yields CDR1 DFQATT and CDR2 SNEGSKA (reference sequence). The ends were cut back, 3 bases at V and 9 bases at J, with 9 bases in the middle. The chain's CDR3 is CSARGGAEQFF. CDR3 in DNA: TGCAGTGCTAGGGGAGGAGCTGAGCAGTTCTTC.

The chain carries TRBV2 and TRBJ2-3, with TRBD2 matching over 13 bases. The CDR3 runs 16 residues. Germline CDR1 reads SNHLY; CDR2 reads FYNNEI. Germline trimming cut 4 bases from V and 7 bases from J; bases unmatched to any gene: 8. The CDR3: CASSVLAGGRGNTQYF. The CDR3 DNA follows: TGTGCCAGCAGTGTACTAGCGGGAGGGCGAGGAAATACGCAGTATTTT.

The chain has TRBV5-1 and TRBJ1-2; tentatively, D is TRBD1 (5 bases). The V and J ends lost 4 bases and 5 bases respectively, with 12 bases between them. The CDR3 consists of 13 residues. Germline V gene lookup returns CDR1 SGHRS and CDR2 YFSETQ. In DNA form, the CDR3 reads TGCGCCAGCAGCGGGGGGTATAGTTATGGCTACACCTTC. This sequence encodes CASSGGYSYGYTF.

The chain recombines TRBV18 with TRBJ1-1; D may be TRBD1 (5 bases). CDR3 length equals 14 residues. The germline V gene has CDR1 KGHSH and CDR2 LQKENI. Trimming removed 1 base from V and 6 bases from J, with 12 bases in between. The CDR3 DNA reads as TGTGCCAGCTCACCACGTTCAGGGCCCTCTGAAGCTTTCTTT. Its protein product is CASSPRSGPSEAFF.

The chain has TRBV7-2 and TRBJ2-1; 7 nucleotides line up with TRBD2. Germline CDR1 and CDR2: SGHTA and FQGNSA. The J segment lost 4 bases and the V segment lost 0 bases, leaving 6 bases of the junction unmatched. The CDR3 is 16 residues long. This CDR3 is CASSLAAGVSYNEQFF. The CDR3 DNA follows: TGTGCCAGCAGCTTAGCGGCGGGAGTTTCTTACAATGAGCAGTTCTTC.

CDR3 in DNA: TGCGCCAGCAGCTACGGGGCGGGGTCCGGGGCCAACGTCCTGACTTTC. Translating it yields CASSYGAGSGANVLTF. The chain combines TRBV5-1 with TRBJ2-6, with D perhaps TRBD2 (6 bases). The CDR3 extends over 16 amino acids. Trimming took 3 bases from V and 4 from J, leaving 14 bases between them. Germline CDR1 is SGHRS and CDR2 is YFSETQ.

Here the CDR3 reads CASSIIRQGNNEQYF. In nucleotides, the CDR3 is TGTGCCAGCAGTATTATTCGGCAGGGGAACAACGAGCAGTACTTC. This chain connects TRBV16 to TRBJ2-7, with D perhaps TRBD1 (6 bases). The V gene's germline CDR1 is KGHSY and CDR2 FQNENV. The CDR3 totals 15 residues. V gave up 6 bases and J gave up 5 bases, with 20 bases separating them. The complete variable domain, with remaining parts taken from reference TRBV16 and TRBJ2-7, reads GEEVAQTPKHLVRGEGQKAKLYCAPIKGHSYVFWYQQVLKNEFKFLISFQNENVFDETGMPKERFSAKCLPNSPCSLEIQATKLEDSAVYFCASSIIRQGNNEQYFGPGTRLTVT.

The gene calls are TRBV4-1 and TRBJ1-5, with D hard to call. The V and J ends lost 5 bases and 2 bases respectively, with 10 bases between them. In germline, CDR1 is MGHRA, CDR2 YSYEKL. This CDR3 region has 14 residues. The CDR3 DNA reads TGCGCCAGCAGCGAGGGTTCGGGCAATCAGCCCCAGCATTTT. Translated, it gives CASSEGSGNQPQHF.

The chain uses TRBV7-2 and TRBJ2-3; D is perhaps TRBD1 (6 bases). Germline CDR1 SGHTA, CDR2 FQGNSA. Trimming left V 5 bases short and J 2 bases short, with 11 bases between. The CDR3 runs 14 residues. CDR3 bases: TGTGCCAGCAGCCCAAGGGGGTACACAGATACGCAGTATTTT. Translating it yields CASSPRGYTDTQYF.

The rearrangement links TRBV2 to TRBJ1-1, with 7 bases identical to TRBD1. The CDR3 extends over 12 amino acids. V was pared by 6 bases and J by 5 bases, with 3 bases of the junction left unmatched. Germline V gene data show CDR1 as SNHLY and CDR2 as FYNNEI. The CDR3 region is CASRTGKTEAFF. The DNA for the CDR3 is TGTGCCAGCAGGACAGGGAAGACTGAAGCTTTCTTT.

The chain has TRBV29-1 and TRBJ2-7; 8 bases align to TRBD2. V gave up 1 base and J gave up 4 bases; unmatched junction bases: 6. This CDR3 is built from 14 residues. The germline CDR1 and CDR2 sequences are SQVTM and ANQGSEA. CDR3 protein: CSVEGLAGVYEQYF. The CDR3 nucleotides are TGCAGCGTTGAAGGGCTAGCGGGCGTTTACGAGCAGTACTTC.

The chain recombines TRBV11-2 with TRBJ2-5; 12 positions agree with TRBD2. The CDR3 covers 17 residues. Germline CDR1 reads SGHAT; CDR2 reads FQNNGV. V was pared by 1 base and J by 4 bases, with 7 bases of the junction left unmatched. DNA of the CDR3: TGTGCCAGCAGCTTAGTTGGCCTAGCGGGAGGGTTAGAGACCCAGTACTTC. Its protein is CASSLVGLAGGLETQYF.